Each of the 27 T cell receptor beta chains below was sequenced from the same sample in a study of blood T cell repertoires in COVID-19 (dated by TCRdb to about 2020). The library relied on the immunoSEQ multiplex PCR assay. In its TCRdb copy, this immuneACCESS table keeps in-frame sequences only and misses some clones. Where compared with another copy, unresolved V genes explain less than half of these, and the others have no known cause. This sample lists roughly 250,000 clones; around 90% were detected once. 2.5% to 3% of the sample is in the top ten clones. Sequencing was done on a sample of PBMCs or T cells enriched from blood (not recorded which). Receptor source: a woman in her forties or fifties who had recovered from COVID-19.

The chain links TRBV6-6 to TRBJ1-6; a possible D gene is TRBD1 (6 bases). The V gene lost 7 bases and the J gene lost 10 bases, with 14 bases spanning the gap. The CDR3 is made up of 13 amino acids. The V gene's germline CDR1 is MNHNY and CDR2 SVGAGI (reference sequence). The CDR3 sequence is CASNRQALSPLHF. The CDR3 region has the DNA TGTGCCAGCAACCGACAGGCCCTCTCACCCCTCCACTTT.

This chain links TRBV5-6 with TRBJ1-2; 9 bases are a match to TRBD1. Unmatched junction bases numbered 14, after V lost 5 bases and J lost 6 bases. This CDR3 spans 16 amino acids. Per germline, CDR1 SGHDT and CDR2 YYEEEE. The CDR3 loop is CASSPSPGTGTDGYTF. The CDR3 DNA sequence: TGTGCCAGCAGTCCTAGTCCCGGGACAGGGACTGATGGCTACACCTTC.

V is TRBV10-3 and J is TRBJ1-2; D might be TRBD1 (6 bases). The CDR3 contains 14 residues. Germline V gene lookup returns CDR1 ENHRY and CDR2 SYGVKD. V was cut by 3 bases and J by 4 bases, with 12 bases left in between. CDR3 region: CAISDQGFIYGYTF. The CDR3 nucleotides are TGTGCCATCAGTGACCAGGGGTTCATCTATGGCTACACCTTC.

This rearrangement joins TRBV6-8 to TRBJ2-1; tentatively, D is TRBD1 (5 bases). The CDR3 contains 18 residues. Trimming removed 1 base from V and 0 bases from J, with 16 bases in between. The germline V gene has CDR1 MNHGY and CDR2 SAAAGT. CDR3 protein: CASSYYTDSQSSYNEQFF. The CDR3 coding sequence is TGTGCCAGCAGTTACTATACAGACAGCCAGAGCTCCTACAATGAGCAGTTCTTC.

This clone has a handful of counts. The CDR3 nucleotides are TGTGCCAGCAGCTTAGGGACCCAGGGCAATAATTCACCCCTCCACTTT. Protein: CASSLGTQGNNSPLHF. The gene calls are TRBV7-2 and TRBJ1-6; maybe TRBD1 (5 bases). CDR3 length: 16 residues. Germline V gives CDR1 SGHTA, CDR2 FQGNSA. The V and J ends lost 1 base and 5 bases respectively, with 12 bases between them. Variable domain in full (rest from reference TRBV7-2 and TRBJ1-6): GAGVSQSPSNKVTEKGKDVELRCDPISGHTALYWYRQSLGQGLEFLIYFQGNSAPDKSGLPSDRFSAERTGGSVSTLTIQRTQQEDSAVYLCASSLGTQGNNSPLHFGNGTRLTVT.

The chain carries TRBV4-2 and TRBJ1-3; D perhaps matches TRBD1 (6 bases). The CDR3 contains 16 residues. Germline CDR1 reads LGHNA; CDR2 reads YNFKEQ. V was clipped by 0 bases and J by 2 bases, with 11 bases between them. The chain's CDR3 is CASSQDKTGPGNTIYF. In nucleotides, the CDR3 is TGTGCCAGCAGCCAAGATAAAACAGGGCCTGGAAACACCATATATTTT.

The sample holds one count of this clone. Other DNA sequences in this sample translate to the same CDR3. J is TRBJ1-6 and V is TRBV7-3, with 8 nucleotides matching TRBD1. V lost 2 bases, J lost 10 bases, and 7 bases stayed unmatched. From germline, CDR1 is SGHTA and CDR2 FQGTGA. This CDR3 is 15 amino acids long. CDR3 sequence reads: CASSLSGQGGSPLHF. CDR3 bases: TGTGCCAGCAGCTTATCCGGACAGGGTGGCTCACCCCTCCACTTT.

This chain connects TRBV3-1 (or the pseudogene TRBV3-2) to TRBJ2-5; a weak D match, TRBD1 (8 bases). Per germline, CDR1 LGHDT and CDR2 YNNKEL (reference sequence). Trimming took off 1 base at V and 6 bases at J, with 18 bases between the two ends. The CDR3 runs 16 residues. The CDR3 coding sequence is TGTGCCAGCAGCCAAGTCAGGACAGGGACTACGAAGACCCAGTACTTC. It encodes CASSQVRTGTTKTQYF.

The chain is built from TRBV7-3 and TRBJ1-1; the D gene is possibly TRBD1 (5 bases). Trimming took 5 bases from V and 3 from J, leaving 16 bases between them. The CDR3 has 15 residues. CDR1 is SGHTA, CDR2 FQGTGA, per germline. CDR3 amino acids: CASSPRRGKDTEAFF. CDR3 DNA: TGTGCCAGCAGCCCCCGTAGGGGCAAGGACACTGAAGCTTTCTTT. The entire variable domain, with the rest obtained from reference TRBV7-3 and TRBJ1-1, is as follows: GAGVSQTPSNKVTEKGKYVELRCDPISGHTALYWYRQSLGQGPEFLIYFQGTGAADDSGLPNDRFFAVRPEGSVSTLKIQRTERGDSAVYLCASSPRRGKDTEAFFGQGTRLTVV.

V gene TRBV7-6 combines with J gene TRBJ1-1, with 7 bases lining up with TRBD1. Germline CDR1 and CDR2: SGHVS and FNYEAQ. This CDR3 spans 15 amino acids. The V and J ends lost 6 bases and 6 bases, in that order; junction bases with no gene match: 13. DNA for the CDR3: TGTGCCAGCAGTCAGGGGCCACTTGGGACAGCTGAAGCTTTCTTT. This codes for CASSQGPLGTAEAFF.

This chain links TRBV7-8 with TRBJ2-1, with D uncertain. Germline CDR1 reads SGHVS; CDR2 reads FQNEAQ. V was cut by 1 base and J by 12 bases, with 16 bases left in between. This CDR3 spans 14 amino acids. The CDR3 reads CASSLVSGGRGQFF. As DNA, the CDR3 is TGTGCCAGCAGCTTAGTTTCTGGTGGCAGAGGGCAGTTCTTC.

Worth noting for this clone: The sample contains more than one DNA sequence encoding this CDR3. The V gene is TRBV7-3, the J gene TRBJ1-5; tentatively, D is TRBD1 (5 bases). The CDR3 is 13 residues long. The V gene lost 5 bases and the J gene lost 2 bases, with 7 bases spanning the gap. Germline V gives CDR1 SGHTA, CDR2 FQGTGA. The CDR3 DNA reads as TGTGCCAGCAGCCTACAGGGCAATCAGCCCCAGCATTTT. Its protein is CASSLQGNQPQHF.

The chain uses TRBV28 and TRBJ2-3; the match to TRBD2 covers 9 bases. The CDR3 length is 16 residues. Unmatched junction bases numbered 9, after V lost 4 bases and J lost 4 bases. Germline CDR1 and CDR2: MDHEN and SYDVKM. Written as DNA, the CDR3 is TGTGCCAGCAGTTCCAGGGTAGCGGGAGTTGCAGATACGCAGTATTTT. Translation: CASSSRVAGVADTQYF.

The rearrangement links TRBV4-3 to TRBJ2-1, with 7 bases matching TRBD2. The CDR3 extends over 16 amino acids. Germline values: CDR1 LGHNA, CDR2 YSLEER. Trimming took 0 bases from V and 4 from J; bases not matched to a gene: 6. CDR3 loop: CASSQEGPGGYNEQFF. The CDR3 DNA reads as TGCGCCAGCAGCCAAGAAGGGCCGGGAGGTTACAATGAGCAGTTCTTC.

The rearrangement uses TRBV29-1 and TRBJ2-5, with 8 bases identical to TRBD2. The junction had 7 bases not matched to a gene; V was cut back by 0 bases and J by 4 bases. Germline values: CDR1 SQVTM, CDR2 ANQGSEA. The length of the CDR3 is 15 residues. The CDR3 nucleotides are TGCAGCGTTGAAGATTCCCCTAGCGGGTCAGAGACCCAGTACTTC. Translated, it gives CSVEDSPSGSETQYF.

This clone was counted only a few times. This sequence joins TRBV28 and TRBJ1-5, with TRBD1 matching 10 bases. From germline, CDR1 is MDHEN and CDR2 SYDVKM. The CDR3 spans 16 residues. V dropped 9 bases and J dropped 2; count of bases not matched to a gene: 10. The CDR3 DNA sequence: TGTGCCAGTGGGACAGGGGACGGATTAGGCAATCAGCCCCAGCATTTT. Translation gives CASGTGDGLGNQPQHF.

The chain links TRBV28 to TRBJ1-6, with TRBD1 matching over 7 bases. The V and J ends lost 5 bases and 1 base, in that order; junction bases with no gene match: 2. Germline lookup yields CDR1 MDHEN and CDR2 SYDVKM. The CDR3 covers 15 residues. The CDR3 DNA is TGTGCCAGCAGTGCAGGGGGATCCTATAATTCACCCCTCCACTTT. Its protein is CASSAGGSYNSPLHF.

This clone was picked up one time. The chain has TRBV27 and TRBJ1-6, with a tentative D call TRBD1 (5 bases). CDR1 is MNHEY and CDR2 is SMNVEV in the germline V gene (reference sequence). The length of the CDR3 is 15 residues. Trimming removed 2 bases from V and 7 bases from J, with 12 bases in between. The CDR3 is CASSLGGTGNSPLHF. CDR3 bases: TGTGCCAGCAGTTTAGGGGGGACGGGGAATTCACCCCTCCACTTT.

The chain couples TRBV25-1 to TRBJ1-1; no firm D call. The CDR3 runs to 15 residues. V was pared by 2 bases and J by 1 base, with 11 bases between. Germline V gene sequence: CDR1 MGHDK, CDR2 SYGVNS. The CDR3 DNA sequence: TGTGCCAGCAGTGAACGAAACAGTAGGAACACTGAAGCTTTCTTT. Its protein product is CASSERNSRNTEAFF.

The rearrangement uses TRBV28 and TRBJ1-2, with a weak D call TRBD1 (5 bases). V was clipped by 3 bases and J by 3 bases, with 14 bases between them. The CDR3 covers 15 residues. Germline CDR1 is MDHEN and CDR2 is SYDVKM. The CDR3 spells CASSFIGDLDYGYTF. The CDR3 DNA reads TGTGCCAGCAGTTTCATAGGGGATCTTGACTATGGCTACACCTTC.

The rearrangement links TRBV19 to TRBJ2-1, with 12 bases identical to TRBD2. CDR3 length: 14 amino acids. The V gene's germline CDR1 is LNHDA and CDR2 SQIVND (reference sequence). V shed 5 bases, J shed 7 bases, and the junction held 3 bases outside the gene matches. The CDR3, as DNA: TGTGCCAGTAGTCGAACTAGCGGGAGGAATGAGCAGTTCTTC. Its translation is CASSRTSGRNEQFF.

V is TRBV7-2 and J is TRBJ1-5, with D perhaps matching TRBD1 (5 bases). The V gene's germline CDR1 is SGHTA and CDR2 FQGNSA. With 3 bases removed from V and 7 bases from J, the gap between germline ends came to 13 bases. CDR3 length equals 14 residues. CDR3 loop: CASSLSRVAQPQHF. The CDR3, as DNA: TGTGCCAGCAGCTTGAGCAGGGTAGCCCAGCCCCAGCATTTT.

CDR3: CASSLAPDTLYGYTF. The CDR3 DNA is TGTGCCAGCAGCTTAGCTCCGGACACCCTCTATGGCTACACCTTC. The genes are TRBV7-2 and TRBJ1-2; tentative D call: TRBD1 (5 bases). V lost 0 bases to trimming and J lost 4 bases, with 12 bases between them. From germline, CDR1 is SGHTA and CDR2 FQGNSA. CDR3 length: 15 residues.

A word on this clone: Other nucleotide sequences in the sample specify the same CDR3. The chain's CDR3 is CASSLAGGGETQYF. CDR3 in DNA: TGTGCCAGCAGCTTAGCGGGAGGCGGCGAGACCCAGTACTTC. J is TRBJ2-5 and V is TRBV7-6; D possibly corresponds to TRBD2 (6 bases). V was trimmed by 0 bases and J by 5 bases, leaving 10 bases between them. CDR3 length equals 14 residues. Germline V lookup: CDR1 SGHVS, CDR2 FNYEAQ.

Only a few counts were recorded for this clone. The chain carries TRBV7-9 and TRBJ1-4, with TRBD1 matching 8 bases. CDR3 size: 15 residues. With 3 bases clipped from V and 8 bases from J, the junction kept 8 bases outside the gene matches. CDR1 is SEHNR and CDR2 is FQNEAQ in the germline V gene (reference sequence). CDR3 nucleotides: TGTGCCAGCAGCTTGGGTACAGGGGGACGAGAAAAACTGTTTTTT. It is translated as CASSLGTGGREKLFF. Full variable domain (rest looked up from reference TRBV7-9 and TRBJ1-4): DTGVSQNPRHKITKRGQNVTFRCDPISEHNRLYWYRQTLGQGPEFLTYFQNEAQLEKSRLLSDRFSAERPKGSFSTLEIQRTEQGDSAMYLCASSLGTGGREKLFFGSGTQLSVL.

The chain employs TRBV3-1 (or the pseudogene TRBV3-2) and TRBJ1-2, with D unclear. The CDR3 is 15 residues long. The V and J ends lost 3 bases and 4 bases respectively, with 15 bases between them. Germline CDR1 is LGHDT and CDR2 is YNNKEL (reference sequence). The CDR3 loop is CASSQGSYRPYGYTF. For the CDR3, the DNA is TGTGCCAGCAGCCAGGGCAGCTATAGACCCTATGGCTACACCTTC.

The CDR3, as DNA: TGTGCCAGCAGTAACCTCGGGGAAAAACTGTTTTTT. The encoded protein is CASSNLGEKLFF. The chain links TRBV27 to TRBJ1-4, with D hard to call. This CDR3 comprises 12 residues. V was pared by 5 bases and J by 8 bases, with 9 bases between. Germline CDR1 is MNHEY and CDR2 is SMNVEV (reference sequence).